Only one count was recorded for the clone carrying this TCR beta chain. The source of the sample is a study of shared clonotypes between healthy human individuals. Profiling relied on immunoSEQ multiplex PCR, and the TCRdb table lists in-frame clones only, not all of them. The repertoire holds roughly 1 million clones, with 70% to 80% as singletons. Germline values: CDR1 MDHEN, CDR2 SYDVKM. V lost 6 bases, J lost 8 bases, and 13 bases lay in between. The CDR3 is 13 residues long. Sequencing was carried out using memory CD4+ T cells sorted from blood. As to subset: CD45RA-negative fraction. The sequence was obtained from a man between 18 and 29 years old in good health. The V gene is TRBV28, the J gene TRBJ2-2; no firm D call. The CDR3 DNA sequence: TGTGCCAGCAGGTTAACCCCCAGGGGGGAGCTGTTTTTT. Its protein product is CASRLTPRGELFF.